The entry below gives a single T cell receptor (beta chain) sequence along with its context. What it recognizes is unknown. The J segment lost 4 bases and the V segment lost 5 bases, leaving 7 bases of the junction unmatched. The CDR3 runs to 14 residues. The V gene's germline CDR1 is SEHNR and CDR2 FQNEAQ (reference sequence). The data originate from a study of CD8 T cells in ankylosing spondylitis. Broader study findings: Ankylosing spondylitis blood appeared to carry a characteristic TCR beta motif of roughly 8 highly homologous variants.

TCRdb re-called the 5' RACE reads through MiXCR, storing one row per CDR3 protein. In the table there are almost 400,000 distinct CDR3 sequences, about 20% of which are singletons. The chain employs TRBV7-9 and TRBJ1-2, with TRBD1 identical over 7 bases. The receptor's source is a male donor with ankylosing spondylitis. The material sequenced was blood, either unsorted or a sorted T cell fraction (not recorded which). For the CDR3, the DNA is TGTGCCAGCAGCCTAACGACAGGGATCTATGGCTACACCTTC. Protein: CASSLTTGIYGYTF.